The 17 T cell receptor beta chains given below trace back to one sample, sequenced in a study of control samples from healthy donors and cancer patients. Some clones are missing from TCRdb's copy, which holds only in-frame ones; the method was immunoSEQ multiplex PCR. Seen here are about 180,000 clones, around 89% observed once, and the top ten hold about 1.4%. The sample was blood. The source is a woman in her forties or fifties in good health.

The V gene is TRBV3-1 (or the pseudogene TRBV3-2), the J gene TRBJ2-5; tentative D call: TRBD1 (6 bases). The germline gives CDR1 LGHDT, CDR2 YNNKEL (reference sequence). V lost 7 bases, J lost 5 bases, and 20 bases lay in between. There are 15 residues in the CDR3. The CDR3 DNA sequence: TGTGCCAGCACCCCTGCATGGGGGCGGGTGGAGACCCAGTACTTC. This gives the protein CASTPAWGRVETQYF.

This chain uses TRBV7-2 with TRBJ1-2; 10 bases are a match to TRBD1. Germline V gives CDR1 SGHTA, CDR2 FQGNSA. The junction had 4 bases not matched to a gene; V was cut back by 1 base and J by 8 bases. The CDR3 runs 14 residues. CDR3 protein: CASSLGTGGGGYTF. The CDR3 nucleotides are TGTGCCAGCAGCTTAGGGACAGGGGGAGGAGGCTACACCTTC.

The V gene is TRBV30, the J gene TRBJ1-1; D is undetermined. The length of the CDR3 is 14 residues. CDR1 GTSNPN and CDR2 SVGIG come from the germline V gene (reference sequence). Between the trimmed V and J ends, which lost 0 bases and 4 bases, there was a span of 12 bases. CDR3 in amino acids: CAWSVPPRSTEAFF. In DNA, the CDR3 is TGTGCCTGGAGTGTTCCCCCGCGGAGCACTGAAGCTTTCTTT.

The CDR3: CASSDRTSPLHF. The CDR3 DNA reads as TGTGCCAGTTCGGACAGGACGTCACCCCTCCACTTT. The chain couples TRBV19 to TRBJ1-6; TRBD1 matches at 7 bases. The CDR3 is 12 residues long. V dropped 8 bases and J dropped 10; count of bases not matched to a gene: 5. Germline-derived CDR1 and CDR2 are LNHDA and SQIVND (reference sequence).

There are a few counts of this clone. CDR3 coding DNA: TGTGCCAGTAGTATGGGAGTTGGAGTGAACACTGAAGCTTTCTTT. This gives the protein CASSMGVGVNTEAFF. J is TRBJ1-1 and V is TRBV19; no reliable D call. The CDR3 covers 15 residues. Trimming stripped 3 bases from V and 0 bases from J, with 11 bases between. Germline V gene lookup returns CDR1 LNHDA and CDR2 SQIVND (reference sequence).

V usage is TRBV3-1 (or the pseudogene TRBV3-2) and J usage is TRBJ2-3, with D maybe TRBD2 (6 bases). V gave up 4 bases and J gave up 8 bases, with 16 bases separating them. The CDR3 is 14 residues long. Germline V gene sequence: CDR1 LGHDT, CDR2 YNNKEL (reference sequence). The CDR3 sequence: CASSRRGSGRTQYF. CDR3 DNA sequence: TGTGCCAGCAGCCGAAGGGGTAGCGGACGTACGCAGTATTTT.

V is TRBV25-1 and J is TRBJ1-3, with TRBD1 as a possible D gene (5 bases). V lost 5 bases, J lost 0 bases, and 17 bases lay in between. CDR1 is MGHDK, CDR2 SYGVNS, per germline. The CDR3 contains 17 residues. The CDR3, as DNA: TGTGCCAGCAGTTCTCTCCGCAGGGAAACCTCTGGAAACACCATATATTTT. Translated: CASSSLRRETSGNTIYF.

This rearrangement joins TRBV6-4 to TRBJ1-2; TRBD1 matches at 8 bases. Germline CDR1 reads MRHNA; CDR2 reads SNTAGT. V gave up 6 bases and J gave up 6 bases; unmatched junction bases: 6. CDR3 length: 13 residues. Written as DNA, the CDR3 is TGTGCCAGCAGAAATACAGGGGGGGATGGCTACACCTTC. This translates into CASRNTGGDGYTF.

The chain employs TRBV6-5 and TRBJ2-3; D uncertain. This CDR3 has 12 residues. Germline V gene sequence: CDR1 MNHEY, CDR2 SVGAGI. The V and J ends lost 6 bases and 8 bases respectively, with 12 bases between them. The CDR3 DNA reads TGTGCCAGCAGGCAGACACTCGGTACGCAGTATTTT. It yields the protein CASRQTLGTQYF.

V and J are TRBV19 and TRBJ2-5; 8 bases map to TRBD1. This CDR3 is 19 amino acids long. Trimming took 1 base from V and 2 from J; bases not matched to a gene: 15. CDR1 is LNHDA and CDR2 is SQIVND in the germline V gene (reference sequence). The CDR3 region is CASSIAPQVAGGIQETQYF. As DNA, the CDR3 is TGTGCCAGTAGTATAGCGCCCCAGGTGGCAGGGGGCATTCAAGAGACCCAGTACTTC.

The CDR3: CASSMGIRRSSGNTIYF. CDR3 bases: TGTGCCAGTAGTATGGGAATCCGACGTAGCTCTGGAAACACCATATATTTT. This chain uses TRBV19 with TRBJ1-3; D remains ambiguous. Germline lookup yields CDR1 LNHDA and CDR2 SQIVND (reference sequence). Trimming left V 3 bases short and J 0 bases short, with 15 bases between. The CDR3 covers 17 residues.

This chain links TRBV19 with TRBJ1-6, with 9 positions matching TRBD1. The junction had 2 bases not matched to a gene; V was cut back by 4 bases and J by 7 bases. The CDR3 has 14 residues. Germline CDR1 is LNHDA and CDR2 is SQIVND (reference sequence). CDR3 DNA: TGTGCCAGTAGTACTGGGACAGGGAATTCACCCCTCCACTTT. Protein product: CASSTGTGNSPLHF.

This chain links TRBV30 with TRBJ1-2, with a possible D match to TRBD1 (6 bases). CDR1 GTSNPN and CDR2 SVGIG come from the germline V gene (reference sequence). V was pared by 1 base and J by 6 bases, with 12 bases between. This CDR3 has 13 residues. The CDR3 sequence: CAWSDGGGHGYTF. As DNA, the CDR3 is TGTGCCTGGAGTGATGGGGGCGGCCATGGCTACACCTTC.

The rearrangement links TRBV5-1 to TRBJ1-1, with 11 bases lining up with TRBD1. The germline V gene encodes CDR1 SGHRS and CDR2 YFSETQ. V was clipped by 5 bases and J by 5 bases; unmatched bases: 11. The CDR3 extends over 16 amino acids. CDR3 loop: CASSSGTGGFWTEAFF. The CDR3 DNA sequence: TGCGCCAGCAGTTCCGGGACAGGGGGATTTTGGACTGAAGCTTTCTTT.

The chain joins TRBV6-2 or TRBV6-3 to TRBJ2-7; 9 bases fit TRBD1. This CDR3 spans 13 amino acids. CDR1 is MNHEY and CDR2 is SVGEGT in the germline V gene. With 5 bases clipped from V and 9 bases from J, the junction kept 8 bases outside the gene matches. This CDR3 is CASSEDRGTRQYF. The CDR3, as DNA: TGTGCCAGCAGTGAGGACAGGGGCACACGGCAGTACTTC.

This chain links TRBV11-3 with TRBJ1-1; D gene unclear. Germline V gene sequence: CDR1 SGHNT, CDR2 YENEEA. The CDR3 runs to 12 residues. Trimming shortened V by 4 bases and J by 4 bases, and 7 bases separated the two germline ends. The CDR3 bases are TGTGCCAGCAGCTCGGGTGGCACTGAAGCTTTCTTT. This codes for CASSSGGTEAFF. The full variable domain, in which reference TRBV11-3 and TRBJ1-1 provide the parts outside the CDR3, is EAGVVQSPRYKIIEKKQPVAFWCNPISGHNTLYWYLQNLGQGPELLIRYENEEAVDDSQLPKDRFSAERLKGVDSTLKIQPAELGDSAVYLCASSSGGTEAFFGQGTRLTVV.

The chain employs TRBV9 and TRBJ1-1; 7 nucleotides line up with TRBD1. The J segment lost 4 bases and the V segment lost 3 bases, leaving 3 bases of the junction unmatched. The CDR3 loop spans 13 amino acids. Germline loops: CDR1 SGDLS, CDR2 YYNGEE. The CDR3 DNA reads TGTGCCAGCAGCGACACAGGGGTCACTGAAGCTTTCTTT. Protein: CASSDTGVTEAFF.